The 30 T cell receptor beta chains below come from one sample, sequenced in a study of CD8+CD57+ T cells in acquired aplastic anemia. Genomic DNA served as template for TCR beta VDJ and CDR3 profiling. TCRdb reprocessed the reads via MiXCR and lists one record per CDR3 protein. The sample shows 120,000 or so distinct CDR3 sequences, approximately 50% of them seen only once. Sequenced patients had shown CD8+CD57+ cell expansion by flow cytometry. The sequenced sample was sorted CD4+, CD8+, or CD8+CD57+ T cells (not recorded which) from PBMCs. These TCRs come from a human donor with aplastic anemia.

On this clonotype itself: A read error is likely, as this CDR3 ends without the conserved phenylalanine or tryptophan. The V and J genes are TRBV7-9 and TRBJ2-7, with D possibly being TRBD1 (6 bases). With 5 bases removed from V and 2 bases from J, the gap between germline ends came to 16 bases. Germline V gene data show CDR1 as SEHNR and CDR2 as FQNEAQ (reference sequence). The CDR3 runs to 15 residues. CDR3 amino acids: CASSPPRGNTYEQYA. In DNA, the CDR3 is TGTGCCAGCAGCCCCCCCAGGGGCAATACCTACGAGCAGTACGCC.

This clonotype was counted at least ten times. This sequence joins TRBV24-1 and TRBJ1-1; a weak D match, TRBD1 (5 bases). This CDR3 region has 14 residues. Germline loops: CDR1 KGHDR, CDR2 SFDVKD. Trimming removed 9 bases from V and 1 base from J, with 14 bases in between. In nucleotides, the CDR3 is TGTGCCACCGCAAGGGACGAGTGGAACACTGAAGCTTTCTTT. Its translation: CATARDEWNTEAFF.

This clonotype has more than one count but fewer than ten. The chain joins TRBV25-1 to TRBJ2-3; TRBD1 might be the D (7 bases). The V end lost 5 bases, the J end lost 2 bases, and 23 bases lay between the germline ends. The CDR3 is 18 amino acids. Per the germline V gene, CDR1 is MGHDK and CDR2 is SYGVNS. The CDR3 DNA reads TGTGCCAGCAGTCGAACTTCCGCGGGACAGAGGAACACAGATACGCAGTATTTT. Residues: CASSRTSAGQRNTDTQYF.

The chain links TRBV9 to TRBJ1-1; unclear D gene. V was pared by 0 bases and J by 0 bases, with 3 bases between. In germline, CDR1 is SGDLS, CDR2 YYNGEE. The length of the CDR3 is 13 residues. The CDR3 DNA reads TGTGCCAGCAGCGTAGCGGTGAACACTGAAGCTTTCTTT. Its translation is CASSVAVNTEAFF.

J is TRBJ2-1 and V is TRBV10-2; a weak D match, TRBD1 (6 bases). Germline V gives CDR1 WSHSY, CDR2 SAAADI. This CDR3 region has 14 residues. The V end was cut by 7 bases, the J end by 2 bases, with 12 bases between. CDR3 sequence: CASTDRTTYNEQFF. In nucleotides, the CDR3 is TGCGCCAGCACCGACAGGACCACCTACAATGAGCAGTTCTTC.

This clonotype has a count of ten or more. As DNA, the CDR3 is TGTGCCAGCAGCTTGCCTCCAGGACCCAACTCCTACGAGCAGTACTTC. Protein sequence: CASSLPPGPNSYEQYF. The chain uses TRBV5-5 and TRBJ2-7; D call uncertain. Trimming pared 1 base from V and 0 bases from J, leaving 14 bases between. There are 16 residues in the CDR3. Germline CDR1 is SGHKS and CDR2 is YYEKEE (reference sequence).

The chain is built from TRBV24-1 and TRBJ2-1; TRBD2 is a possible D gene (6 bases). The end of the DNA fits TRBJ2-7 better, so the J call may be wrong. The CDR3 runs 13 residues. Germline V gene lookup returns CDR1 KGHDR and CDR2 SFDVKD. CDR3: CATSDWRDHEQYF. For the CDR3, the DNA is TGTGCCACCAGTGACTGGAGGGACCACGAGCAGTACTTC.

The chain employs TRBV10-1 and TRBJ1-2; no definite D call. Germline V CDR1 and CDR2: WNHNN, SYGVQD (reference sequence). Trimming stripped 6 bases from V and 6 bases from J, with 14 bases between. There are 13 residues in the CDR3. The chain's CDR3 is CASSSTEINGYTF. Written as DNA, the CDR3 is TGCGCCAGCAGCAGCACAGAAATCAATGGCTACACCTTC.

This clonotype has at least ten counts. CDR3 protein: CASSLRQGINTEAFF. CDR3 in DNA: TGTGCCAGCAGTCTCCGACAGGGAATAAACACTGAAGCTTTCTTT. The chain employs TRBV6-1 and TRBJ1-1; 7 nucleotides line up with TRBD1. Looked up from germline, CDR1 is MNHNS and CDR2 is SASEGT. CDR3 size: 15 residues. V gave up 5 bases and J gave up 2 bases; unmatched junction bases: 8.

The genes are TRBV24-1 and TRBJ2-5; 12 bases align to TRBD2. Trimming cost V 3 bases and J 2 bases; bases outside gene matches: 9. The germline V gene has CDR1 KGHDR and CDR2 SFDVKD. The length of the CDR3 is 18 residues. The CDR3 nucleotides are TGTGCCACCAGTGATCCTCCGACTAGCGGGAGTTGGCAAGAGACCCAGTACTTC. It codes for CATSDPPTSGSWQETQYF.

In the case of this clonotype: A read error may be the cause here, since a much bigger clone is one base away. The CDR3: CASSSDAQYF. CDR3 nucleotides: TGTGCCAGCAGTTCAGATGCGCAGTATTTT. The V gene is TRBV7-9, the J gene TRBJ2-3, with unresolved D. Germline assignment: CDR1 SEHNR and CDR2 FQNEAQ (reference sequence). The CDR3 runs to 10 residues. The full variable domain, completed using reference TRBV7-9 and TRBJ2-3, is DTGVSQNPRHKITKRGQNVTFRCDPISEHNRLYWYRQTLGQGPEFLTYFQNEAQLEKSRLLSDRFSAERPKGSFSTLEIQRTEQGDSAMYLCASSSDAQYFGPGTRLTVL.

J is TRBJ2-7 and V is TRBV10-2; 9 bases are a match to TRBD1. The CDR3 is 13 amino acids. CDR1 is WSHSY, CDR2 SAAADI, per germline. Trimming took 6 bases from V and 6 from J; bases not matched to a gene: 6. The CDR3 DNA reads TGCGCCAGCAGGAAGGGACAGGGATCCGAGCAGTACTTC. Amino acid sequence: CASRKGQGSEQYF.

This clonotype was counted a few times. The chain links TRBV7-2 to TRBJ1-2; D gene unclear. V lost 1 base to trimming and J lost 2 bases, with 5 bases between them. The germline gives CDR1 SGHTA, CDR2 FQGNSA. This CDR3 has 13 amino acids. CDR3 in DNA: TGTGCCAGCAGCTTAGACGGAAACTATGGCTACACCTTC. Amino acids: CASSLDGNYGYTF.

This clonotype was recorded at least ten times. The rearrangement uses TRBV19 and TRBJ1-1; no clear D. The CDR3 has 13 residues. From germline, CDR1 is LNHDA and CDR2 SQIVND (reference sequence). Trimming cost V 5 bases and J 2 bases, with 9 bases left between them. The CDR3 protein is CASSGQTNTEAFF. DNA for the CDR3: TGTGCCAGTAGTGGCCAAACTAACACTGAAGCTTTCTTT.

Ten or more counts support this clonotype. CDR3 sequence (DNA): TGTGCCAGCAGTACCCCGCCTAGTGTAGCTTTCTTT. Its translation is CASSTPPSVAFF. The chain carries TRBV12-3 or TRBV12-4 and TRBJ1-1; D not certain. The CDR3 loop spans 12 amino acids. The V and J ends lost 5 bases and 10 bases respectively, with 14 bases between them.

The rearrangement joins TRBV10-3 to TRBJ1-2; the D is unclear. This CDR3 has 13 residues. From germline, CDR1 is ENHRY and CDR2 SYGVKD. V was pared by 11 bases and J by 4 bases, with 17 bases between. In DNA form, the CDR3 reads TGTGCCGTCATTGAGGTCAGCTCCTATGGCTACACCTTC. Protein product: CAVIEVSSYGYTF.

This chain links TRBV7-9 with TRBJ1-2, with 9 bases aligning to TRBD1. The length of the CDR3 is 13 residues. Germline V gene sequence: CDR1 SEHNR, CDR2 FQNEAQ (reference sequence). Germline trimming cut 4 bases from V and 6 bases from J; bases unmatched to any gene: 3. This CDR3 reads CASSWGTGNGYTF. The CDR3 DNA reads TGTGCCAGCAGCTGGGGGACAGGGAATGGCTACACCTTC.

This sequence joins TRBV29-1 and TRBJ2-2; D perhaps matches TRBD2 (5 bases). This CDR3 contains 16 residues. The V gene lost 0 bases and the J gene lost 0 bases, with 11 bases spanning the gap. CDR1 and CDR2 from the germline V gene are SQVTM and ANQGSEA. The CDR3: CSVEDRGRANTGELFF. The CDR3 DNA reads as TGCAGCGTTGAAGACCGGGGAAGGGCGAACACCGGGGAGCTGTTTTTT.

The chain joins TRBV10-3 to TRBJ2-3; 9 nucleotides line up with TRBD2. Germline V CDR1 and CDR2: ENHRY, SYGVKD. J lost 5 bases, V lost 0 bases, and 21 bases had no gene match. This CDR3 comprises 21 residues. CDR3 sequence reads: CAISESEVLEAIAGEVDTQYF. The CDR3 DNA follows: TGTGCCATCAGTGAGTCCGAGGTGCTTGAGGCAATAGCGGGAGAAGTAGATACGCAGTATTTT.

This chain's CDR3 is CATGSTRTGSQETQYF. DNA of the CDR3: TGTGCCACCGGATCAACGCGGACAGGCTCACAAGAGACCCAGTACTTC. The chain combines TRBV15 with TRBJ2-5; 7 bases agree with TRBD1. V lost 8 bases to trimming and J lost 2 bases; unmatched junction nucleotides: 14. The CDR3 covers 16 residues. The germline CDR1 and CDR2 sequences are LNHNV and YYDKDF (reference sequence).

A few counts support this clonotype. The CDR3 loop reads CASSDAGETQYF. The CDR3 region has the DNA TGTGCCAGCAGTGATGCGGGAGAGACCCAGTACTTC. This rearrangement joins TRBV2 to TRBJ2-5, with a possible D match to TRBD2 (5 bases). Trimming cost V 3 bases and J 4 bases, with 6 bases left between them. Germline-derived CDR1 and CDR2 are SNHLY and FYNNEI. The CDR3 loop spans 12 amino acids.

The chain recombines TRBV11-1 with TRBJ2-3; D is ambiguous. CDR3 length: 16 residues. The germline CDR1 and CDR2 sequences are SGHAT and FQDESV (reference sequence). V gave up 0 bases and J gave up 0 bases, with 10 bases separating them. CDR3 bases: TGTGCCAGCAGCTTAGCGCTACTGACTAGCACAGATACGCAGTATTTT. Its translation: CASSLALLTSTDTQYF.

The table lists this clonotype with many counts. The chain links TRBV6-4 to TRBJ2-3; 9 positions agree with TRBD2. V lost 2 bases to trimming and J lost 6 bases; unmatched junction nucleotides: 3. Germline loops: CDR1 MRHNA, CDR2 SNTAGT. The CDR3 totals 14 residues. The CDR3 is CASSDGGGADTQYF. CDR3 bases: TGTGCCAGCAGTGACGGCGGGGGGGCCGATACGCAGTATTTT.

This clonotype was seen once. For the CDR3, the DNA is TGTGCCAGTTCGTCCCCGAGCACAGATACGCAGTATTTT. Its translation is CASSSPSTDTQYF. V gene TRBV19 combines with J gene TRBJ2-3; D is ambiguous. The CDR3 has 13 residues. V was pared by 8 bases and J by 0 bases, with 9 bases between. CDR1 and CDR2 from the germline V gene are LNHDA and SQIVND (reference sequence).

V usage is TRBV2 and J usage is TRBJ2-7; no clear D gene. Trimming stripped 5 bases from V and 1 base from J, with 9 bases between. Germline CDR1 and CDR2: SNHLY and FYNNEI. The CDR3 has 13 amino acids. DNA for the CDR3: TGTGCCAGCAGTTTGGCTACATCCTACGAGCAGTACTTC. Protein sequence: CASSLATSYEQYF. Complete variable domain (other parts from reference TRBV2 and TRBJ2-7): EPEVTQTPSHQVTQMGQEVILRCVPISNHLYFYWYRQILGQKVEFLVSFYNNEISEKSEIFDDQFSVERPDGSNFTLKIRSTKLEDSAMYFCASSLATSYEQYFGPGTRLTVT.

The genes are TRBV5-1 and TRBJ2-3; D not certain. Germline lookup yields CDR1 SGHRS and CDR2 YFSETQ. The CDR3 contains 14 residues. Trimming pared 4 bases from V and 0 bases from J, leaving 9 bases between. DNA for the CDR3: TGCGCCAGCAGCCCCGATCGGAGCACAGATACGCAGTATTTT. This gives the protein CASSPDRSTDTQYF.

This sequence joins TRBV5-5 and TRBJ1-6; TRBD1 is a possible D gene (6 bases). V lost 4 bases to trimming and J lost 14 bases, with 22 bases between them. CDR1 is SGHKS, CDR2 YYEKEE, per germline (reference sequence). This CDR3 region has 15 residues. CDR3 in DNA: TGTGCCAGCAGCAGCTCCGGGACCAGGGGCCGTGCCCTCCACTTT. This encodes CASSSSGTRGRALHF. Full variable domain (missing parts from reference TRBV5-5 and TRBJ1-6): DAGVTQSPTHLIKTRGQQVTLRCSPISGHKSVSWYQQVLGQGPQFIFQYYEKEERGRGNFPDRFSARQFPNYSSELNVNALLLGDSALYLCASSSSGTRGRALHFGNGTRLTVT.

V and J are TRBV5-6 and TRBJ1-6, with TRBD1 matching 7 bases. The germline V gene has CDR1 SGHDT and CDR2 YYEEEE. V was clipped by 1 base and J by 10 bases; unmatched bases: 5. The length of the CDR3 is 14 residues. CDR3 coding DNA: TGTGCCAGCAGCTTGTCTCAGGGGGGCTCACCCCTCCACTTT. Translation gives CASSLSQGGSPLHF.

A few counts support this clonotype. The gene calls are TRBV25-1 and TRBJ2-5; 8 bases map to TRBD2. V lost 6 bases and J lost 4; bases outside the gene matches: 10. The germline V gene has CDR1 MGHDK and CDR2 SYGVNS. The CDR3 sequence is 15 residues long. The CDR3 sequence is CASRDPGTSGETQYF. The CDR3 DNA follows: TGTGCCAGCAGGGACCCGGGGACTAGTGGAGAGACCCAGTACTTC. The full variable domain, with the rest looked up from reference TRBV25-1 and TRBJ2-5, is EADIYQTPRYLVIGTGKKITLECSQTMGHDKMYWYQQDPGMELHLIHYSYGVNSTEKGDLSSESTVSRIRTEHFPLTLESARPSHTSQYLCASRDPGTSGETQYFGPGTRLLVL.

CDR3 loop: CASSLSDRGQAYEQYF. The CDR3 DNA follows: TGTGCCAGCAGCTTATCGGACAGGGGCCAGGCCTACGAGCAGTACTTC. This rearrangement joins TRBV11-1 to TRBJ2-7; 9 bases are a match to TRBD1. V shed 2 bases and J 2 bases; nucleotides not matched to a gene: 7. The CDR3 contains 16 residues. From germline, CDR1 is SGHAT and CDR2 FQDESV (reference sequence). Drawing the rest from reference TRBV11-1 and TRBJ2-7, the complete variable domain is EAEVAQSPRYKITEKSQAVAFWCDPISGHATLYWYRQILGQGPELLVQFQDESVVDDSQLPKDRFSAERLKGVDSTLKIQPAELGDSAMYLCASSLSDRGQAYEQYFGPGTRLTVT.